The entry below describes one T cell receptor (beta chain). Original processing methods: Estimation of nucleated cell counts was performed using reference gene primer amplification. Only in-frame clones appear in the TCRdb table, and some are missing; sequencing was by immunoSEQ multiplex PCR. That table furnishes V, J and clone size, whereas the DNA furnished D and trimming. This sample carries about 87,000 clones, 85% to 90% of them seen once, and the ten largest clones take about 5%. In germline, CDR1 is LNHDA, CDR2 SQIVND (reference sequence). There are 17 residues in the CDR3. The V gene lost 3 bases and the J gene lost 3 bases, with 21 bases spanning the gap. This entry belongs to a study of blood T cell repertoires in COVID-19. Study at large: Specimens from acute and convalescent COVID-19 originated in the United States, Italy and Spain. The analysed material was cDNA or gDNA that came from T cells, B-cell-depleted T cells, or PBMCs.

Source material: peripheral blood. The receptor's source is a man aged 35-49 years with acute or convalescent COVID-19. This sequence joins TRBV19 and TRBJ2-7; a possible D gene is TRBD2 (6 bases). CDR3 DNA: TGTGCCAGTAGTATGATGTTTCTGAGGGAGGCGAACTACGAGCAGTACTTC. It encodes CASSMMFLREANYEQYF.